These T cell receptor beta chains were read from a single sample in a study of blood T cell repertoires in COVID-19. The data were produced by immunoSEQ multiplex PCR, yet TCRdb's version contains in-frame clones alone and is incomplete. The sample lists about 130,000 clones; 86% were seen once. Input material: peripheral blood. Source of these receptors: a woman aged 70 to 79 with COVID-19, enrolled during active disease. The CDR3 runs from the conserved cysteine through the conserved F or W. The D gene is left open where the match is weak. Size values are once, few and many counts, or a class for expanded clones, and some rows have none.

TGTGCCAGCAGCGGCCGGACTAGCGGGCCCAGTTTCCAGTATTTT	CASSGRTSGPSFQYF	TRBV5-4	TRBD2	TRBJ2-3	once
TGTGCCAGCAGCTTACTGTTCAGGGTTGAGCAGTTCTTC	CASSLLFRVEQFF	TRBV11-3	-	TRBJ2-1	-
TGCGCCAGCAGTTCGGACAGCCGCCAAGAGACCCAGTACTTC	CASSSDSRQETQYF	TRBV5-1	-	TRBJ2-5	-
TGTGCCAGCAGTCGGAGACAGGGTGATGTCGGGGAGCTGTTTTTT	CASSRRQGDVGELFF	TRBV27	TRBD1	TRBJ2-2	once
TGCAGCGTAACAGGGATCACTGAAGCTTTCTTT	CSVTGITEAFF	TRBV29-1	-	TRBJ1-1	-
TGTGCCAGCAGCTGGGGCCGGGTTAGCACAGATACGCAGTATTTT	CASSWGRVSTDTQYF	TRBV5-6	-	TRBJ2-3	few
TGTGCCAGCAGCCCCCGGACAGAAGTCCACGAGCAGTACTTC	CASSPRTEVHEQYF	TRBV9	-	TRBJ2-7	-
TGCGCCAGCAGCCAGACAGGGGAAGTGGCTTTCTTT	CASSQTGEVAFF	TRBV5-1	TRBD1	TRBJ1-1	many
TGCAGTGCAAGTGGACAGCGAAACTATGGCTACACCTTC	CSASGQRNYGYTF	TRBV20-1	-	TRBJ1-2	-
TGTGCCAGCAGCTTATACAGGGTTGAGGGCTACACCTTC	CASSLYRVEGYTF	TRBV5-6	-	TRBJ1-2	-
TGTGCCAGCAGCCCCGGGACAGCCCATCTGATCTCACCCCTCCACTTT	CASSPGTAHLISPLHF	TRBV28	TRBD1	TRBJ1-6	-
TGTGCCAGCAGCTTGGCCCCAGGGGAAAATTCACCCCTCCACTTT	CASSLAPGENSPLHF	TRBV5-6	-	TRBJ1-6	-
TGTGCCAGCAGCCTACCCGGGGAGCAGCCCCAGCATTTT	CASSLPGEQPQHF	TRBV7-8	-	TRBJ1-5	-
TGCGCCAGCAGCTCGCTGGGACAGGGGTCCGGGGAGCTGTTTTTT	CASSSLGQGSGELFF	TRBV5-1	TRBD1	TRBJ2-2	-
TGTGCCAGCAGACCAACCCAGCACAGGGGCTTGAGTGAAAAACTGTTTTTT	CASRPTQHRGLSEKLFF	TRBV28	TRBD1	TRBJ1-4	-
TGTGCCAGCAGCTTAGCGGCAGGGAACTATGGCTACACCTTC	CASSLAAGNYGYTF	TRBV7-2	-	TRBJ1-2	-
TGTGCCAGCAGTTACTCGTCAGGGGACACTGAAGCTTTCTTT	CASSYSSGDTEAFF	TRBV6-5	-	TRBJ1-1	-
TGTGCCACCAGCAGAGACCTTAGTGGGCACACCATATATTTT	CATSRDLSGHTIYF	TRBV15	-	TRBJ1-3	-
TGCGCCAGCAACTCCGGGGTGGCTCGCTATGGCTACACCTTC	CASNSGVARYGYTF	TRBV5-1	-	TRBJ1-2	-
TGTGCCAGCAGTTACCGCAATGAGCAGTTCTTC	CASSYRNEQFF	TRBV6-2/TRBV6-3	-	TRBJ2-1	-
TGTGCCAGCAGCCCTCACTTCACTGCCGAAAACACTGAAGCTTTCTTT	CASSPHFTAENTEAFF	TRBV11-2	-	TRBJ1-1	-
TGTGCCAGCAGTTTCACAGGGAACTATGGCTACACCTTC	CASSFTGNYGYTF	TRBV27	-	TRBJ1-2	-
TGTGCCACCTCGACAGGAATGAACCAGCCCCAGCATTTT	CATSTGMNQPQHF	TRBV19	-	TRBJ1-5	-
TGTGCCAGCAGTTCAATGCTAGCAGGGGGGCACCTTTATGAGCAGTTCTTC	CASSSMLAGGHLYEQFF	TRBV27	-	TRBJ2-1	-
TGTGCCAGTAGAACGACAGCCGGGGAGCTGTTTTTT	CASRTTAGELFF	TRBV19	-	TRBJ2-2	-
TGTGCCAGCAGTATACAGGCGCCCTACGAGCAGTACTTC	CASSIQAPYEQYF	TRBV12-3/TRBV12-4	-	TRBJ2-7	-
TGTGCCAGCAGCGAGGTGGTAAACACCATATATTTT	CASSEVVNTIYF	TRBV7-9	-	TRBJ1-3	-